The 2 T cell receptor beta chains below all came from one sample that was sequenced in a study of cytotoxic CD8 clonotypes in ibrutinib-treated CLL. Data came from immunoSEQ multiplex PCR; TCRdb stores just in-frame clones and leaves some out. The profile covers 97,000 or so clones, with 78% appearing a single time and about 29% taken by the ten largest. Sample: PBMCs, taken after 12 months of ibrutinib treatment. Source of these receptors: a human donor with chronic lymphocytic leukemia.

This clone showed up just once. The J gene is TRBJ2-1, the V gene TRBV28, with 12 positions matching TRBD2. Trimming at V came to 6 bases and at J to 3 bases, leaving 3 bases not matched to a gene. Per the germline V gene, CDR1 is MDHEN and CDR2 is SYDVKM. The CDR3 length is 15 residues. The CDR3 sequence: CASRASGGVYNEQFF. CDR3 DNA: TGTGCCAGCAGGGCTAGCGGGGGGGTCTACAATGAGCAGTTCTTC.

The chain combines TRBV28 with TRBJ1-2, with D unresolved. The germline V gene has CDR1 MDHEN and CDR2 SYDVKM. This CDR3 comprises 12 residues. V was clipped by 5 bases and J by 5 bases, with 9 bases between them. The CDR3 is CASSATKYGYTF. CDR3 bases: TGTGCCAGCAGTGCCACGAAATATGGCTACACCTTC.